The 19 T cell receptor beta chains given below trace back to one sample, sequenced in a study of shared clonotypes between healthy human individuals (dated by TCRdb to 2019 to 2021). The library was made by the immunoSEQ multiplex PCR assay. In TCRdb, the immuneACCESS table is reduced to in-frame sequences with V and J assigned. These tables do not hold every clone; where another copy was compared, an unresolved V gene accounts for under half, and the others remain unexplained. The sample table records around 980,000 clones; more than 75% of these occur just once. The top ten constitute 0.6% to 0.7% of the sample. The sample taken for sequencing was memory CD4+ T cells from PBMCs. The cell subset or site label of this sample denotes: CD45RA-negative fraction. Every receptor here comes from a man aged 18 to 29 in good health. Some clones in this sample may be carry-over from other donors' samples.

V gene TRBV28 combines with J gene TRBJ1-1, with a possible D match to TRBD1 (5 bases). This CDR3 is built from 14 residues. V shed 3 bases and J shed 4 bases, with 12 bases lying between them. CDR1 MDHEN and CDR2 SYDVKM come from the germline V gene. In nucleotides, the CDR3 is TGTGCCAGCAGTTTCCTGGGGGGGGGCACTGAAGCTTTCTTT. Protein sequence: CASSFLGGGTEAFF.

The chain is built from TRBV6-1 and TRBJ1-5; D may be TRBD1 (5 bases). Germline V gene lookup returns CDR1 MNHNS and CDR2 SASEGT. V gave up 10 bases and J gave up 5 bases, with 12 bases separating them. CDR3 length: 12 residues. The CDR3 coding sequence is TGTGCCATCCAGATGGGGGATCAGCCCCAGCATTTT. This gives the protein CAIQMGDQPQHF.

The V gene is TRBV5-4, the J gene TRBJ2-1, with a tentative D call TRBD2 (5 bases). V was clipped by 0 bases and J by 2 bases, with 9 bases between them. Germline V CDR1 and CDR2: SGHNT, YYREEE (reference sequence). This CDR3 is built from 15 residues. CDR3 nucleotide sequence: TGTGCCAGCAGCTTGGCCGCGACTACCTACAATGAGCAGTTCTTC. Translated: CASSLAATTYNEQFF.

The chain employs TRBV20-1 and TRBJ1-5; no clear D. The CDR3 has 10 residues. V lost 6 bases and J lost 4, with 4 bases in between. CDR1 is DFQATT, CDR2 SNEGSKA, per germline (reference sequence). The CDR3 DNA follows: TGCAGTGCCCGAAATCAGCCCCAGCATTTT. Its protein is CSARNQPQHF.

This clone was detected only a few times. The final CDR3 position lacks the conserved phenylalanine or tryptophan, pointing to a likely read error. This chain links TRBV27 with TRBJ1-4; D gene ambiguous. The CDR3 is 15 residues long. V gave up 5 bases and J gave up 3 bases, with 13 bases separating them. Germline V lookup: CDR1 MNHEY, CDR2 SMNVEV (reference sequence). CDR3 sequence: CASSPYKSANEKLFL. DNA for the CDR3: TGTGCCAGCAGTCCGTACAAATCCGCTAATGAAAAACTGTTTCTT.

As to this clone: At one end, the junction sequence differs from germline, possibly due to a read error. The chain joins TRBV28 to TRBJ1-2, with D possibly matching TRBD1 (6 bases). The CDR3 runs 15 residues. Germline V gene lookup returns CDR1 MDHEN and CDR2 SYDVKM. For the CDR3, the DNA is TGCGCTACGCACGTTCTTGGGGAAAAAGGGGGTGGCTACACCTTC. It yields the protein CATHVLGEKGGGYTF.

This chain connects TRBV5-8 to TRBJ1-5, with D tentatively TRBD1 (6 bases). Germline CDR1 is SGHTS and CDR2 is YDEGEE. This CDR3 contains 15 residues. Trimming removed 1 base at V and 6 bases at J, with 14 bases between. CDR3: CASSLTTGLFQPQHF. In DNA form, the CDR3 reads TGTGCCAGCAGCTTGACCACAGGGTTGTTTCAGCCCCAGCATTTT.

V and J are TRBV4-1 and TRBJ2-7, with 8 nucleotides matching TRBD1. After removal of 0 bases from V and 2 bases from J, the junction contained 3 bases not matched to a gene. Looked up from germline, CDR1 is MGHRA and CDR2 is YSYEKL. This CDR3 spans 15 amino acids. The CDR3, as DNA: TGCGCCAGCAGCCAAGAACCGGGACAGGCCTACGAGCAGTACTTC. Its translation is CASSQEPGQAYEQYF.

V is TRBV28 and J is TRBJ1-2; TRBD1 matches 8 bases. Trimming removed 9 bases from V and 8 bases from J; junction bases left unmatched: 8. The germline gives CDR1 MDHEN, CDR2 SYDVKM. This CDR3 has 12 residues. The CDR3 reads CASIQGATGYTF. The CDR3 DNA sequence: TGTGCCAGTATTCAGGGGGCGACCGGCTACACCTTC.

This clone was counted only a few times. The genes are TRBV2 and TRBJ1-1, with no clear D. Trimming took off 10 bases at V and 3 bases at J, with 12 bases between the two ends. The V gene's germline CDR1 is SNHLY and CDR2 FYNNEI. The CDR3 length is 12 residues. DNA for the CDR3: TGTGCCACCACCCCCGGGGACACTGAAGCTTTCTTT. It codes for CATTPGDTEAFF.

To note about this clone: Just one base apart from a much larger clone, this may be a read error. Other DNA sequences in this sample translate to the same CDR3. The genes are TRBV6-5 and TRBJ1-1; no reliable D call. Trimming removed 6 bases from V and 1 base from J, with 12 bases in between. Germline CDR1 is MNHEY and CDR2 is SVGAGI. The CDR3 extends over 14 amino acids. The CDR3 DNA reads as TGTGCCAGCAGCTACGGGTTCAGGAACACTGAAGCTTTCTTT. This gives the protein CASSYGFRNTEAFF.

The chain couples TRBV6-1 to TRBJ2-2, with D perhaps TRBD2 (5 bases). V lost 0 bases and J 6 bases, leaving 14 bases between the germline ends. In germline, CDR1 is MNHNS, CDR2 SASEGT. The CDR3 is 16 residues long. The CDR3 DNA sequence: TGTGCCAGCAGTGAAGCAGGGCGGGCTAAACCCGGGGAGCTGTTTTTT. Protein sequence: CASSEAGRAKPGELFF.

As concerns this clone: At the DNA level, this CDR3 is encoded by other sequences in the same sample as well. J is TRBJ2-3 and V is TRBV5-1; TRBD2 might be the D (6 bases). In germline, CDR1 is SGHRS, CDR2 YFSETQ. V shed 1 base and J shed 4 bases, with 7 bases lying between them. The CDR3 length is 13 residues. Here the CDR3 DNA reads TGCGCCAGCAGCTTGTGGGGGGCAGATACGCAGTATTTT. Protein product: CASSLWGADTQYF.

A few counts support this clone. Other nucleotide sequences in the sample specify the same CDR3. The chain is built from TRBV28 and TRBJ1-2, with D unresolved. Germline V gives CDR1 MDHEN, CDR2 SYDVKM. Trimming removed 2 bases at V and 3 bases at J, with 4 bases between. CDR3 length: 12 amino acids. CDR3 in amino acids: CASSLRDYGYTF. CDR3 bases: TGTGCCAGCAGTTTAAGGGACTATGGCTACACCTTC.

A word on this clone: Germline and junction disagree at one end, which may indicate a read error. The J gene is TRBJ1-2, the V gene TRBV5-1; 7 bases line up with TRBD1. This CDR3 spans 14 amino acids. The V gene's germline CDR1 is SGHRS and CDR2 YFSETQ. The CDR3 region is CASSVGQANYGYTF. Here the CDR3 DNA reads TGCGCCAGCAGCGTAGGACAGGCTAATTATGGCTACACCTTC.

This clone appeared a few times. The chain is built from TRBV10-3 and TRBJ2-7; D is uncertain. The CDR3 consists of 15 residues. Germline values: CDR1 ENHRY, CDR2 SYGVKD. The V gene lost 8 bases and the J gene lost 7 bases, with 24 bases spanning the gap. CDR3 sequence (DNA): TGTGCCATCCGGCGAGGATCCAGCGAGTCGAGTGAGCAGTACTTC. Protein sequence: CAIRRGSSESSEQYF.

CDR3 in DNA: TGTGCCAGCAGCTCCGGACAGGGTGAGGGTCAGCCCCAGCATTTT. This codes for CASSSGQGEGQPQHF. The chain combines TRBV7-2 with TRBJ1-5; 8 bases match TRBD1. J was trimmed by 6 bases and V by 4 bases; bases with no gene match: 8. This CDR3 has 15 residues. Germline V gives CDR1 SGHTA, CDR2 FQGNSA.

The genes are TRBV5-4 and TRBJ2-2, with TRBD1 identical over 8 bases. The germline V gene has CDR1 SGHNT and CDR2 YYREEE (reference sequence). This CDR3 contains 16 residues. With 4 bases clipped from V and 2 bases from J, the junction kept 7 bases outside the gene matches. CDR3 coding DNA: TGTGCCAGCAGCCCCCCGGACAGGGTAAACACCGGGGAGCTGTTTTTT. It encodes CASSPPDRVNTGELFF.

The chain is built from TRBV9 and TRBJ2-3; D tentatively fits TRBD1 or TRBD2 (5 bases each). Germline V gives CDR1 SGDLS, CDR2 YYNGEE. The V end was cut by 4 bases, the J end by 5 bases, with 17 bases between. CDR3 length: 15 amino acids. CDR3 amino acids: CASSSRGRQGDTQYF. In nucleotides, the CDR3 is TGTGCCAGCAGCTCGAGGGGAAGACAAGGAGATACGCAGTATTTT.